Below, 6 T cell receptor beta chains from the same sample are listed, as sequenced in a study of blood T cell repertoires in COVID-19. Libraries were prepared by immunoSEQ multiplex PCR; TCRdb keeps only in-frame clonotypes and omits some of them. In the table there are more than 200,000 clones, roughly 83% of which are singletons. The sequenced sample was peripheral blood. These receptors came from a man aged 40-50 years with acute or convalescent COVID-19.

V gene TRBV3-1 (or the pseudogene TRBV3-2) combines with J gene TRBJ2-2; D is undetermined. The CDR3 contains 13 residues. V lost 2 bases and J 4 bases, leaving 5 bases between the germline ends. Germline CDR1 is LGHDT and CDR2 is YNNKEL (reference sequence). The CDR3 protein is CASSQLLTGELFF. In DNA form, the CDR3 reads TGTGCCAGCAGCCAACTCCTCACCGGGGAGCTGTTTTTT.

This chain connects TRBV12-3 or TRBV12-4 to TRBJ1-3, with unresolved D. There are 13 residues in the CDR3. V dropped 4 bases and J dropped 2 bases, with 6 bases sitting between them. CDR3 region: CASSSTTGNTIYF. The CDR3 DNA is TGTGCCAGCAGTTCAACTACTGGAAACACCATATATTTT.

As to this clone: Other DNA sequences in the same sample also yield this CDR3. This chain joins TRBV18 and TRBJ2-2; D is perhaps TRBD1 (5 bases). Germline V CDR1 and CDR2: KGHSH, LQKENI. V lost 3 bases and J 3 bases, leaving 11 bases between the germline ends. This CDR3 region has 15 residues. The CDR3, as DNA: TGTGCCAGCTCACCCCGTACAGGTCACACCGGGGAGCTGTTTTTT. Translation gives CASSPRTGHTGELFF.

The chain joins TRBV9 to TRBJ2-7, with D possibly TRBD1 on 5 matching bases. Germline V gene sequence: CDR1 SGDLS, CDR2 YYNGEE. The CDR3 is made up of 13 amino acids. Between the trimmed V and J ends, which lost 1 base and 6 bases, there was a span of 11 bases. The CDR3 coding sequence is TGTGCCAGCAGCGTAACCAGGGCTTCCGAGCAGTACTTC. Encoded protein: CASSVTRASEQYF.

The CDR3 nucleotides are TGTGCCAGCAGTCCCGGGACTAGAGCTTGGAATGAGCAGTTCTTC. It encodes CASSPGTRAWNEQFF. This chain uses TRBV6-5 with TRBJ2-1, with TRBD2 matching over 8 bases. The V gene end was trimmed by 5 bases and the J gene end by 7 bases; junction bases not matched to a gene: 10. This CDR3 is built from 15 residues. CDR1 and CDR2 (germline): MNHEY, SVGAGI.

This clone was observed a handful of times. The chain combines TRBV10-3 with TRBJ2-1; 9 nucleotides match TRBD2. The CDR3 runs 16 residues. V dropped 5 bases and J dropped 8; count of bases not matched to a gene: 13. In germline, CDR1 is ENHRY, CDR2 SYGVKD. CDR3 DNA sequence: TGTGCCATCAGTCCCATTCTGAGCGGGAGGAAGGATGAGCAGTTCTTC. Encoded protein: CAISPILSGRKDEQFF.